This TCR beta chain was documented in a study of early T cells in non-severe SARS-CoV-2 infection. About the research overall: The chains were unpaired, and the sequenced material was bulk RNA from unsorted whole blood. Findings and limits, study-wide: Missing private and CD4 specificities, VDJdb matching favored anti-spike CD8 responses.

This clonotype was found a few times. The target antigen is unknown. Separate cDNA molecules each had unique molecular identifiers attached to them. TCRdb independently ran MiXCR on the 5' RACE reads; one entry per CDR3 protein. The data contain around 47,000 distinct CDR3 sequences, 11% of them singletons. This CDR3 region has 12 residues. Trimming stripped 6 bases from V and 4 bases from J, with 9 bases between. Germline V lookup: CDR1 LNHDA, CDR2 SQIVND (reference sequence). The sample taken for sequencing was whole blood. The chain links TRBV19 to TRBJ1-2; D is uncertain. This clonotype originated in an adult who was a healthcare worker with PCR-confirmed SARS-CoV-2 infection or an uninfected control (not recorded which). DNA for the CDR3: TGTGCCAGTAGCTGGTTCTCCTATGGCTACACCTTC. This gives the protein CASSWFSYGYTF.